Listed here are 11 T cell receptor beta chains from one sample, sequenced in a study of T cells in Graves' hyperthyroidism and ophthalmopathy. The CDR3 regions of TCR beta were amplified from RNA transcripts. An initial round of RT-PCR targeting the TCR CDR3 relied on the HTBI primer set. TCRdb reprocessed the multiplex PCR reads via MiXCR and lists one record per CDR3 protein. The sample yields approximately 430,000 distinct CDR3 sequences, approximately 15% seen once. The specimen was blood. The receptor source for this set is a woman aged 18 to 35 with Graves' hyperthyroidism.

Here the CDR3 reads CASSRPGPPANYGYTF. The CDR3 DNA reads as TGCGCCAGCAGCCGACCGGGACCTCCAGCTAACTATGGCTACACCTTC. V and J are TRBV4-1 and TRBJ1-2; tentative D call: TRBD1 (5 bases). The CDR3 has 16 amino acids. In germline, CDR1 is MGHRA, CDR2 YSYEKL. V lost 4 bases and J 0 bases, leaving 15 bases between the germline ends.

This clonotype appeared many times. The CDR3 bases are TGTGCCTGGAGTAGGGGAGCTGTGGGTGAGCAGTACTTC. Its protein is CAWSRGAVGEQYF. This sequence joins TRBV30 and TRBJ2-7; D may correspond to TRBD1 or TRBD2 (5 bases each). The V end was cut by 2 bases, the J end by 7 bases, with 15 bases between. The CDR3 is 13 residues long. The germline CDR1 and CDR2 sequences are GTSNPN and SVGIG (reference sequence).

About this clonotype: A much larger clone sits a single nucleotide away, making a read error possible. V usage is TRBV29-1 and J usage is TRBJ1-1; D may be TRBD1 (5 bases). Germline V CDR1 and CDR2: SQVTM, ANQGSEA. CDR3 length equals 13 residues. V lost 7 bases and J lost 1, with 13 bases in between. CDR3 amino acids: CSASPQGNTEAFF. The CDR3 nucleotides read TGCAGCGCATCACCTCAGGGGAACACTGAAGCTTTCTTT.

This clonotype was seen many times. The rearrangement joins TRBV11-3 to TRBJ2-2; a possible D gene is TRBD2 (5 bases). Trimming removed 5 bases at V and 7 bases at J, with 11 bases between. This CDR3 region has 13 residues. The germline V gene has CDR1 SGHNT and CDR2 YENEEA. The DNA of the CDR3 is TGTGCCAGCAGCATGAGGGCGCACGGGGAGCTGTTTTTT. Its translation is CASSMRAHGELFF.

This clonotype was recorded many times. CDR3 nucleotide sequence: TGTGCCTGGAGTGGGGCAACAGGGGATGGCTACACCTTC. Residues: CAWSGATGDGYTF. The gene calls are TRBV30 and TRBJ1-2; TRBD1 agrees at 7 bases. CDR1 is GTSNPN, CDR2 SVGIG, per germline (reference sequence). This CDR3 region has 13 residues. V shed 1 base and J 6 bases; nucleotides not matched to a gene: 5.

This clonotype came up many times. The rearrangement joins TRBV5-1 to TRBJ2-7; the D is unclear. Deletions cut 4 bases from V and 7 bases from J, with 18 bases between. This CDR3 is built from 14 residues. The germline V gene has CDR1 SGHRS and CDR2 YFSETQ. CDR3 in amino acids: CASSPNPPSREQYF. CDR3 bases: TGCGCCAGCAGCCCGAACCCGCCTAGTAGGGAGCAGTACTTC.

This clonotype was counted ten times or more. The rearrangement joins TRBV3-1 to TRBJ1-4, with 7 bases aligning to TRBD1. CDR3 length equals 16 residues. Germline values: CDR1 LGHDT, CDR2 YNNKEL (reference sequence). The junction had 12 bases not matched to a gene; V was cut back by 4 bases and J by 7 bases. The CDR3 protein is CASSPLVGDRREKLFF. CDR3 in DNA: TGTGCCAGCAGCCCCCTAGTGGGGGACAGACGTGAAAAACTGTTTTTT.

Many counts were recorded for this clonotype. The CDR3 DNA reads as TGTGCCAGCAGTGGGGCAGGGAAAAGGGTACAAGAGACCCAGTACTTC. Amino acid sequence: CASSGAGKRVQETQYF. The rearrangement links TRBV2 to TRBJ2-5, with D perhaps matching TRBD1 (5 bases). The CDR3 consists of 16 residues. Trimming removed 4 bases at V and 2 bases at J, with 17 bases between. Germline-derived CDR1 and CDR2 are SNHLY and FYNNEI.

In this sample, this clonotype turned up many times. Here the CDR3 reads CASSDAGLAEYEQYF. DNA for the CDR3: TGTGCCAGCAGCGACGCCGGACTAGCGGAGTACGAGCAGTACTTC. The chain carries TRBV11-3 and TRBJ2-7, with 10 nucleotides matching TRBD2. Germline CDR1 and CDR2: SGHNT and YENEEA. The CDR3 runs 15 residues. The ends lost 5 bases at V and 4 bases at J; junction bases unmatched: 8.

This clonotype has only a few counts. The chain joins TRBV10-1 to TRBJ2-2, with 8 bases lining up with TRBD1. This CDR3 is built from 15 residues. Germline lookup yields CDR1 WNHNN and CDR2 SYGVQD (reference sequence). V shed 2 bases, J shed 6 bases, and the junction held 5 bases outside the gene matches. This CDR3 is CASSEATGEAGELFF. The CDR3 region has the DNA TGCGCCAGCAGTGAGGCGACAGGGGAGGCCGGGGAGCTGTTTTTT.

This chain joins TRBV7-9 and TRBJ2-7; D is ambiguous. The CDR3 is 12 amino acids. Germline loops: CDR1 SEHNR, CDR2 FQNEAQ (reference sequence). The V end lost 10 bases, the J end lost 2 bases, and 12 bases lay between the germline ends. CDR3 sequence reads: CATGLDPYEQYF. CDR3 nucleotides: TGTGCCACCGGCCTCGATCCCTACGAGCAGTACTTC.